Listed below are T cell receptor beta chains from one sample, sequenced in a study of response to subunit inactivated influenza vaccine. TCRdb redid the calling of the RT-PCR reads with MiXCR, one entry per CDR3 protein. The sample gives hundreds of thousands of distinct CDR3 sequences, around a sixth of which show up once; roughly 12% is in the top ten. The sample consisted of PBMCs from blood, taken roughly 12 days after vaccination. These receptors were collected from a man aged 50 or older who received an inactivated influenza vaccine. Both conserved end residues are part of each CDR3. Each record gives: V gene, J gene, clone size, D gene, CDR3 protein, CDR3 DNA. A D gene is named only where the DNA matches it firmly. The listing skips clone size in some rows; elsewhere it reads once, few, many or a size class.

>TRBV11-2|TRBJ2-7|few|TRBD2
CASGTSGVYEQYF
TGTGCCAGCGGGACTAGCGGGGTCTACGAGCAGTACTTC
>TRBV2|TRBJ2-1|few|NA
CASSADWPSYNEQFF
TGTGCCAGCAGCGCGGACTGGCCCTCCTACAATGAGCAGTTCTTC
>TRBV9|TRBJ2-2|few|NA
CASSVISRSGELFF
TGTGCCAGCAGCGTAATCAGCAGGTCCGGGGAGCTGTTTTTT
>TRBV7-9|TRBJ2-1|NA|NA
CASSTTDGPYDEQFF
TGTGCCAGCAGCACTACGGACGGGCCGTATGATGAGCAGTTCTTC
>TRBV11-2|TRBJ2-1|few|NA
CASSHYTGAPSYNEQFF
TGTGCCAGCAGCCATTACACAGGAGCCCCCTCCTACAATGAGCAGTTCTTC
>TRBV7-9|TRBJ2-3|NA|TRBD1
CASSAGGGNTQYF
TGTGCCAGCAGCGCAGGGGGCGGGAATACGCAGTATTTT
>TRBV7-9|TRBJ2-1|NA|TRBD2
CASSLRRGTDNEQFF
TGTGCCAGCAGCTTACGGCGGGGGACCGACAATGAGCAGTTCTTC
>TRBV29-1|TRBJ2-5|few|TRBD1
CSVGQVRETQYF
TGCAGCGTGGGACAGGTCAGAGAGACCCAGTACTTC
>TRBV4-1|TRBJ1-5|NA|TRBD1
CASSQSFRDRGMDSNQPQHF
TGCGCCAGCAGCCAATCGTTCCGGGACAGGGGGATGGATAGCAATCAGCCCCAGCATTTT
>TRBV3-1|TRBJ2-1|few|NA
CASSQDTVYNEQFF
TGTGCCAGCAGCCAAGATACGGTCTACAATGAGCAGTTCTTC
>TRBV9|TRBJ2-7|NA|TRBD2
CASSIGLASEEQYF
TGTGCCAGCAGCATAGGACTAGCTTCTGAAGAGCAGTACTTC
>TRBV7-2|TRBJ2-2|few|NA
CASSLEGPGELFF
TGTGCCAGCAGCTTAGAGGGGCCCGGGGAGCTGTTTTTT
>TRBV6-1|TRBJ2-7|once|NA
CASSGRGTRLDEQYF
TGTGCCAGCAGTGGCCGTGGGACAAGACTCGACGAGCAGTACTTC